The rows below give T cell receptor beta chains drawn from one sample of a study of cytomegalovirus exposure and HLA in healthy donors. Assay: immunoSEQ multiplex PCR; the TCRdb copy retains only in-frame clones and omits some. The sample consists of 120,000 to 150,000 clones, around three quarters of them appearing once. What was sequenced was PBMCs. The receptor set was obtained from a man aged 40-49 years in good health and CMV-seronegative. CDR3s include the opening cysteine and the closing phenylalanine or tryptophan. A D gene is named only where the DNA matches it firmly. Size is omitted from some rows. Given values are once, few, many or a class for expanded clones.

-	TRBV30	TRBJ1-3	-	TGTGCCTGGAGTCGGGGGAGCACCATATATTTT	CAWSRGSTIYF
-	TRBV27	TRBJ2-1	-	TGTGCCAGCAGTTTCTTCGGGGGATCCTACAATGAGCAGTTCTTC	CASSFFGGSYNEQFF
-	TRBV7-9	TRBJ2-1	-	TGTTCCAGCAGGCCGGACAGCAATGAGCAGTTCTTC	CSSRPDSNEQFF
-	TRBV19	TRBJ2-7	TRBD1	TGTGCCAGTAGTATAGATCCGACAGGGGCCTACGAGCAGTACTTC	CASSIDPTGAYEQYF
-	TRBV9	TRBJ1-4	TRBD1	TGTGCCAGCAGCGTCTCGGGACAGGGCGGTGAAAAACTGTTTTTT	CASSVSGQGGEKLFF
-	TRBV7-2	TRBJ2-5	-	TGTGCCAGCAGCTTAGGCAGGGGCCCCGGGGAGACCCAGTACTTC	CASSLGRGPGETQYF
few	TRBV9	TRBJ1-1	-	TGTGCCAGCAGCGTAGCAGTGAACACTGAAGCTTTCTTT	CASSVAVNTEAFF
-	TRBV10-3	TRBJ2-3	TRBD1	TGTGCCATAGGAAAGGACAGGGGTAGTGGAGATACGCAGTATTTT	CAIGKDRGSGDTQYF
-	TRBV28	TRBJ2-7	TRBD1	TGTGCCAGCAGCCTAACCCGGGACAGGGGGCTTATATACGAGCAGTACTTC	CASSLTRDRGLIYEQYF
-	TRBV7-9	TRBJ1-2	-	TGTGCCAGCCAAAAGGGGAACTATGGCTACACCTTC	CASQKGNYGYTF
once	TRBV6-1	TRBJ1-1	-	TGTGCCAGCAACTTCGCTAGGAGGAACACTGAAGCTTTCTTT	CASNFARRNTEAFF